The present entry profiles one T cell receptor beta chain with its context. Germline assignment: CDR1 LGHDT and CDR2 YNNKEL (reference sequence). Trimming at V came to 3 bases and at J to 0 bases, leaving 3 bases not matched to a gene. The CDR3 runs 15 residues. This specimen comes from a study of T cell responses to AZD1222 COVID-19 vaccine. Libraries were prepared by immunoSEQ multiplex PCR; TCRdb keeps only in-frame clonotypes and omits some of them. Of about 95,000 clones in the sample, around nine tenths were seen once. V gene TRBV3-1 (or the pseudogene TRBV3-2) combines with J gene TRBJ2-3; 7 bases align to TRBD2. The sequences come from peripheral blood, collected on day 0 of AZD1222 vaccination. The clonotype comes from an adult in good health. The CDR3: CASSHPAGSTDTQYF. In DNA, the CDR3 is TGTGCCAGCAGCCACCCAGCGGGGAGCACAGATACGCAGTATTTT.